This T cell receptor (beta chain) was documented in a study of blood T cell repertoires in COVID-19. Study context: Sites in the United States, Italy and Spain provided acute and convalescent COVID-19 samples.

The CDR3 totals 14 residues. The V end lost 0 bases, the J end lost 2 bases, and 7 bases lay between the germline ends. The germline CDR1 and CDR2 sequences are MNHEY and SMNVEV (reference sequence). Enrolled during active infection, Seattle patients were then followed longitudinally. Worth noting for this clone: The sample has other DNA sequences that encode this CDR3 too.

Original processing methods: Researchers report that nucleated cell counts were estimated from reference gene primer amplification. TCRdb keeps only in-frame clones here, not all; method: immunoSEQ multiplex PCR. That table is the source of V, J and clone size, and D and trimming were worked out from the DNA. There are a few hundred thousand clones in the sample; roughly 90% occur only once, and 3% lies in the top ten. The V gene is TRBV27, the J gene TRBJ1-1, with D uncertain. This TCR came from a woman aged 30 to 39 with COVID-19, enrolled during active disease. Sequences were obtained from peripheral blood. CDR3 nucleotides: TGTGCCAGCAGTTTATCGAGAGGAAACACTGAAGCTTTCTTT. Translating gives CASSLSRGNTEAFF.